The rows below give T cell receptor beta chains drawn from one sample of a study of blood T cell repertoires in COVID-19. Assay used: immunoSEQ multiplex PCR; TCRdb lists only in-frame clones, some missing. The sample holds hundreds of thousands of clones, around 84% seen once. The source material was peripheral blood. Source of these receptors: an elderly man with acute or convalescent COVID-19. Each CDR3 is given with its conserved first and last residue. D genes are given only for firm matches. The size field is filled for only some rows; it gives once, few, many or a size class.

clone_size	v_call	d_call	j_call	cdr3_aa	cdr3_nt
few	TRBV7-2	TRBD1	TRBJ2-2	CASSLSGGLEAGELFF	TGTGCCAGCAGCTTATCAGGGGGCTTGGAAGCCGGGGAGCTGTTTTTT
-	TRBV19	-	TRBJ1-1	CASRRSVIVNTEAFF	TGTGCCAGTAGGCGGTCAGTGATAGTGAACACTGAAGCTTTCTTT
-	TRBV4-1	TRBD2	TRBJ2-1	CASSHPGRAGVKDEQFF	TGCGCCAGCAGCCACCCCGGGAGAGCGGGAGTGAAGGATGAGCAGTTCTTC
-	TRBV6-6	TRBD1	TRBJ1-6	CASSPRDRGSPLHF	TGTGCCAGCAGTCCCCGGGACAGGGGATCACCCCTCCACTTT
-	TRBV27	TRBD1	TRBJ2-2	CASRDLGQGANGELFF	TGTGCCAGCAGAGACTTGGGACAGGGGGCAAACGGGGAGCTGTTTTTT
-	TRBV3-1/TRBV3-2	TRBD2	TRBJ2-6	CASSQLSHLAAGGPSGANVLTF	TGTGCCAGCAGCCAACTGAGCCACTTAGCTGCGGGAGGGCCATCTGGGGCCAACGTCCTGACTTTC
-	TRBV30	-	TRBJ2-2	CAWSRTVSTGELFF	TGTGCCTGGAGTCGTACTGTAAGCACCGGGGAGCTGTTTTTT
once	TRBV20-1	-	TRBJ1-5	CSASPRILSNQPQHF	TGCAGTGCTAGTCCTAGGATATTAAGCAATCAGCCCCAGCATTTT
-	TRBV4-3	-	TRBJ2-1	CASSQGEEHYNEQFF	TGCGCCAGCAGCCAAGGAGAGGAGCACTACAATGAGCAGTTCTTC
-	TRBV4-1	TRBD1	TRBJ1-4	CASSQVQGQTNEKLFF	TGCGCCAGCAGCCAAGTCCAGGGACAGACTAATGAAAAACTGTTTTTT
-	TRBV19	TRBD1	TRBJ1-1	CASSDRDEAFF	TGTGCCAGTAGTGACAGGGACGAAGCTTTCTTT
-	TRBV24-1	-	TRBJ2-5	CATSDPTARQYQETQYF	TGTGCCACCAGTGACCCGACCGCGCGACAGTATCAAGAGACCCAGTACTTC
once	TRBV28	-	TRBJ1-2	CASSLGGTNGYTF	TGTGCCAGCAGTTTAGGGGGCACCAATGGCTACACCTTC
-	TRBV18	TRBD2	TRBJ2-3	CASSPPVSGLAGDPTDTQYF	TGTGCCAGCTCACCACCAGTGTCGGGACTAGCGGGAGACCCCACAGATACGCAGTATTTT
-	TRBV28	TRBD1	TRBJ1-1	CASDRVNTEAFF	TGTGCCAGCGACAGGGTGAACACTGAAGCTTTCTTT
once	TRBV11-3	TRBD2	TRBJ2-5	CASSLAGGRETQYF	TGTGCCAGCAGCTTAGCCGGCGGGAGAGAGACCCAGTACTTC
-	TRBV5-1	TRBD1	TRBJ2-5	CASSTGWIAGGLQETQYF	TGCGCCAGCAGCACCGGGTGGATCGCAGGGGGCCTCCAAGAGACCCAGTACTTC
-	TRBV19	-	TRBJ2-5	CASSTAGGRQETQYF	TGTGCCAGTAGTACGGCAGGAGGGCGTCAAGAGACCCAGTACTTC
-	TRBV27	-	TRBJ2-3	CASGERVATDTQYF	TGTGCCAGCGGGGAGCGGGTCGCGACAGATACGCAGTATTTT
-	TRBV9	TRBD2	TRBJ2-7	CASSVTLAGSYEQYF	TGTGCCAGCAGCGTAACACTAGCGGGCTCCTACGAGCAGTACTTC
-	TRBV13	-	TRBJ2-1	CATKTGVSYNEQFF	TGTGCCACCAAAACCGGGGTGAGCTACAATGAGCAGTTCTTC
-	TRBV7-2	TRBD1	TRBJ2-5	CASSELRQGRETQYF	TGTGCCAGCAGCGAATTGCGACAGGGGCGGGAGACCCAGTACTTC
-	TRBV7-9	-	TRBJ1-1	CASSLEWRPEAFF	TGTGCCAGCAGCTTAGAGTGGAGGCCTGAAGCTTTCTTT
once	TRBV5-1	-	TRBJ2-2	CASSQVGLAGELFF	TGCGCCAGCAGCCAAGTCGGACTGGCCGGGGAGCTGTTTTTT
-	TRBV6-5	-	TRBJ2-1	CASSRLENEQFF	TGTGCCAGCAGCCGACTAGAGAATGAGCAGTTCTTC
-	TRBV6-5	TRBD2	TRBJ2-3	CAGALAGGTDTQYF	TGTGCCGGGGCTCTAGCGGGAGGCACAGATACGCAGTATTTT
-	TRBV6-5	-	TRBJ2-1	CASIPTGVGEQFF	TGTGCCAGCATCCCGACGGGGGTCGGTGAGCAGTTCTTC
-	TRBV6-5	-	TRBJ2-3	CASSYHRDTDTQYF	TGTGCCAGCAGTTACCACAGGGACACAGATACGCAGTATTTT
-	TRBV6-5	-	TRBJ1-6	CASSYSTGVGSPLHF	TGTGCCAGCAGTTACTCGACAGGAGTCGGTTCACCCCTCCACTTT
-	TRBV9	-	TRBJ2-3	CASSVGASTDTQYF	TGTGCCAGCAGCGTAGGGGCCAGCACGGATACGCAGTATTTT
-	TRBV19	-	TRBJ1-2	CASSIGGEAAGYTF	TGTGCCAGTAGTATAGGAGGGGAGGCGGCCGGCTACACCTTC
-	TRBV19	-	TRBJ1-5	CASSYAGRGVGQPQHF	TGTGCCAGTAGTTATGCCGGTCGGGGTGTCGGTCAGCCCCAGCATTTT
-	TRBV6-5	TRBD1	TRBJ2-7	CASRFGTVDEQYF	TGTGCCAGCAGGTTTGGGACAGTTGACGAGCAGTACTTC
-	TRBV7-8	-	TRBJ1-3	CASSRTVYSGNTIYF	TGTGCCAGCAGCCGGACAGTTTACTCTGGAAACACCATATATTTT
-	TRBV19	-	TRBJ2-5	CASSIGNSPRETQYF	TGTGCCAGTAGTATAGGCAACAGTCCGCGAGAGACCCAGTACTTC
-	TRBV5-1	-	TRBJ1-1	CASSPHLTGNTEAFF	TGCGCCAGCAGCCCACACCTCACAGGAAACACTGAAGCTTTCTTT
-	TRBV30	-	TRBJ1-4	CAWSVRQANEKLFF	TGTGCCTGGAGTGTGAGACAGGCTAATGAAAAACTGTTTTTT
-	TRBV2	-	TRBJ1-3	CASKRDTGNTIYF	TGTGCCAGCAAGCGGGACACTGGAAACACCATATATTTT
once	TRBV5-5	TRBD1	TRBJ1-1	CASSSEDRVNTEAFF	TGTGCCAGCAGCTCGGAGGACAGGGTTAACACTGAAGCTTTCTTT
once	TRBV9	TRBD1	TRBJ1-5	CASSPGTGDNMVGQPQHF	TGTGCCAGCAGCCCCGGGACAGGAGACAACATGGTCGGGCAGCCCCAGCATTTT
-	TRBV5-1	TRBD2	TRBJ2-1	CASSLTSGSFLGNEQFF	TGCGCCAGCAGCTTGACTAGCGGGAGTTTTTTGGGCAATGAGCAGTTCTTC
-	TRBV7-6	TRBD1	TRBJ2-5	CASSLSGTGHVAQYF	TGTGCCAGCAGCTTGTCTGGGACAGGACACGTGGCCCAGTACTTC
-	TRBV6-6	TRBD1	TRBJ2-4	CASSPTGQGQAKNIQYF	TGTGCCAGCAGTCCAACTGGACAGGGTCAAGCCAAAAACATTCAGTACTTC
-	TRBV27	TRBD2	TRBJ2-1	CASTAPPASGIGNEQFF	TGTGCCAGCACCGCCCCGCCGGCTAGCGGGATAGGCAATGAGCAGTTCTTC
-	TRBV11-2	-	TRBJ2-4	CASSPGTGGDF	TGTGCCAGCAGCCCGGGGACCGGGGGAGACTTC
-	TRBV28	-	TRBJ1-3	CASSWGGASSGNTIYF	TGTGCCAGCAGTTGGGGAGGGGCAAGCTCTGGAAACACCATATATTTT
-	TRBV18	TRBD2	TRBJ2-5	CASSQNSLAARQETQYF	TGTGCCAGCTCCCAAAATTCACTAGCGGCGCGCCAAGAGACCCAGTACTTC
-	TRBV4-1	-	TRBJ2-2	CASSQDEGRVATGELFF	TGCGCCAGCAGCCAAGATGAAGGAAGGGTAGCGACCGGGGAGCTGTTTTTT
-	TRBV19	TRBD2	TRBJ2-4	CASSSRRSGRAAKNIQYF	TGTGCCAGTAGTAGTCGCCGTAGCGGGAGGGCGGCCAAAAACATTCAGTACTTC
-	TRBV18	-	TRBJ1-2	CASSPPKSFSGGYTF	TGTGCCAGCTCACCACCCAAGTCTTTCTCGGGTGGCTACACCTTC
-	TRBV6-6	-	TRBJ2-7	CASSYSGGLPSYEQYF	TGTGCCAGCAGTTACTCAGGAGGGTTACCATCCTACGAGCAGTACTTC
-	TRBV19	TRBD2	TRBJ2-3	CASSFNSGGTDTQYF	TGTGCCAGTAGTTTTAATAGCGGGGGCACAGATACGCAGTATTTT
-	TRBV7-7	TRBD1	TRBJ2-5	CASSFPGGQETQYF	TGTGCCAGCAGCTTCCCAGGGGGCCAAGAGACCCAGTACTTC
-	TRBV19	TRBD2	TRBJ2-3	CASSSTSGYSTDTQYF	TGTGCCAGTAGTTCCACTAGCGGTTATAGCACAGATACGCAGTATTTT